One and the same sample provided the 26 T cell receptor beta chains below, sequenced in a study of blood T cell repertoires in COVID-19 (dated by TCRdb to 2018 to 2020). Library construction relied on the immunoSEQ multiplex PCR assay. TCRdb stores this immuneACCESS table with in-frame sequences only. Part of the clones is absent; in the studies checked, under half of the shortfall reflects unresolved V genes, and no reason is known for the rest. This sample has about 220,000 clones in its table, and approximately 80% of those were observed once. 4.5% to 6% of the sample goes to the ten largest clones. Sequenced: peripheral blood. All receptors come from an older woman who had recovered from COVID-19.

The sample holds a few counts of this clone. V and J are TRBV5-1 and TRBJ2-5; D uncertain. The CDR3 runs 14 residues. Trimming stripped 2 bases from V and 2 bases from J, with 10 bases between. Germline V gene sequence: CDR1 SGHRS, CDR2 YFSETQ. The CDR3 DNA is TGCGCCAGCAGCTTTTCTAGACTTCAAGAGACCCAGTACTTC. Translation gives CASSFSRLQETQYF. Full variable domain (remainder filled in from reference TRBV5-1 and TRBJ2-5): KAGVTQTPRYLIKTRGQQVTLSCSPISGHRSVSWYQQTPGQGLQFLFEYFSETQRNKGNFPGRFSGRQFSNSRSEMNVSTLELGDSALYLCASSFSRLQETQYFGPGTRLLVL.

This sequence joins TRBV6-5 and TRBJ2-6; 7 bases are a match to TRBD2. Germline CDR1 is MNHEY and CDR2 is SVGAGI. This CDR3 spans 14 amino acids. V dropped 6 bases and J dropped 3; count of bases not matched to a gene: 2. In nucleotides, the CDR3 is TGTGCCAGCAGAACTAGCGTTGGGGCCAACGTCCTGACTTTC. It yields the protein CASRTSVGANVLTF.

V usage is TRBV11-2 and J usage is TRBJ2-7; D may be TRBD2 (6 bases). The germline CDR1 and CDR2 sequences are SGHAT and FQNNGV. This CDR3 comprises 18 residues. With 2 bases removed from V and 6 bases from J, the gap between germline ends came to 26 bases. Here the CDR3 reads CASSLLASGARMGFEQYF. CDR3 in DNA: TGTGCCAGCAGCTTACTCGCGTCGGGAGCGAGGATGGGGTTCGAGCAGTACTTC.

This chain connects TRBV5-1 to TRBJ2-1, with a tentative D call TRBD2 (7 bases). Between the trimmed V and J ends, which lost 4 bases and 9 bases, there was a span of 23 bases. CDR3 length equals 16 residues. Germline CDR1 and CDR2: SGHRS and YFSETQ. Here the CDR3 reads CASSPLGGGPSGEQFF. CDR3 coding DNA: TGCGCCAGCAGCCCGCTGGGAGGGGGGCCATCTGGTGAGCAGTTCTTC.

In DNA form, the CDR3 reads TGTGCCAGCTCACCACGGTATGAGGGAAGGTTTGGGTCGAGCACTGAAGCTTTCTTT. This codes for CASSPRYEGRFGSSTEAFF. V gene TRBV18 combines with J gene TRBJ1-1; the D is unclear. V was clipped by 1 base and J by 4 bases, with 25 bases between them. Germline V lookup: CDR1 KGHSH, CDR2 LQKENI. The CDR3 is 19 amino acids.

The CDR3 sequence is CATSRGQTVSEAFF. CDR3 nucleotides: TGTGCCACCAGCAGAGGACAGACAGTTTCCGAAGCTTTCTTT. The genes are TRBV15 and TRBJ1-1; D is possibly TRBD1 (5 bases). CDR1 and CDR2 from the germline V gene are LNHNV and YYDKDF (reference sequence). The CDR3 is made up of 14 amino acids. Trimming took off 1 base at V and 8 bases at J, with 14 bases between the two ends.

The rearrangement uses TRBV27 and TRBJ1-5, with D perhaps TRBD1 (5 bases). The CDR3 runs to 13 residues. In germline, CDR1 is MNHEY, CDR2 SMNVEV (reference sequence). Trimming pared 3 bases from V and 7 bases from J, leaving 10 bases between. The CDR3 loop reads CASSFGGRQPQHF. CDR3 bases: TGTGCCAGCAGTTTTGGGGGGAGGCAGCCCCAGCATTTT.

This clone has more than one count but fewer than ten. The chain links TRBV7-9 to TRBJ1-2, with 10 positions matching TRBD1. CDR1 and CDR2 from the germline V gene are SEHNR and FQNEAQ (reference sequence). CDR3 length: 16 amino acids. Trimming took 4 bases from V and 4 from J; bases not matched to a gene: 9. In DNA form, the CDR3 reads TGTGCCAGCAGCTCCCCCGGGACAGGGGTTATCTATGGCTACACCTTC. Its translation: CASSSPGTGVIYGYTF.

The genes are TRBV9 and TRBJ2-4; the match to TRBD1 covers 8 bases. After removal of 4 bases from V and 2 bases from J, the junction contained 8 bases not matched to a gene. CDR1 and CDR2 (germline): SGDLS, YYNGEE. The CDR3 extends over 16 amino acids. The CDR3 here is CASSPGQGVSKNIQYF. CDR3 in DNA: TGTGCCAGCAGCCCAGGACAGGGAGTGTCCAAAAACATTCAGTACTTC.

The chain recombines TRBV12-5 with TRBJ1-6; 7 positions match TRBD1. The CDR3 is 14 amino acids. In germline, CDR1 is LGHNT, CDR2 FRNRAP. V was clipped by 1 base and J by 9 bases; unmatched bases: 3. CDR3 loop: CASGLAGGGSPLHF. The DNA for the CDR3 is TGTGCTAGTGGTTTGGCAGGGGGTGGTTCACCCCTCCACTTT. Looking up the rest from reference TRBV12-5 and TRBJ1-6 gives the full variable domain: DARVTQTPRHKVTEMGQEVTMRCQPILGHNTVFWYRQTMMQGLELLAYFRNRAPLDDSGMPKDRFSAEMPDATLATLKIQPSEPRDSAVYFCASGLAGGGSPLHFGNGTRLTVT.

The DNA of the CDR3 is TGTGCCAGCAGTTACGTTCGTCGGACAGGGGATTCACCCCTCCACTTT. Protein product: CASSYVRRTGDSPLHF. The V gene is TRBV6-2 or TRBV6-3, the J gene TRBJ1-6; TRBD1 matches 9 bases. Looked up from germline, CDR1 is MNHEY and CDR2 is SVGEGT. Unmatched junction bases numbered 7, after V lost 2 bases and J lost 8 bases. The CDR3 is 16 amino acids.

This clone was found a few times. The chain recombines TRBV5-1 with TRBJ1-3, with a weak D call TRBD1 (5 bases). V was trimmed by 4 bases and J by 0 bases, leaving 20 bases between them. This CDR3 is built from 18 residues. CDR1 SGHRS and CDR2 YFSETQ come from the germline V gene. The CDR3 loop is CASSLKVSGIHSGNTIYF. DNA of the CDR3: TGCGCCAGCAGCCTAAAAGTATCAGGGATACACTCTGGAAACACCATATATTTT.

V and J are TRBV6-5 and TRBJ2-7; 8 bases are shared with TRBD2. From germline, CDR1 is MNHEY and CDR2 SVGAGI. V shed 6 bases, J shed 7 bases, and the junction held 11 bases outside the gene matches. The CDR3 runs 14 residues. CDR3 protein: CASRGLAISREQYF. CDR3 coding DNA: TGTGCCAGCAGAGGACTAGCCATCTCCAGGGAGCAGTACTTC.

This chain uses TRBV5-1 with TRBJ2-7; 8 bases agree with TRBD1. The CDR3 loop spans 13 amino acids. Germline values: CDR1 SGHRS, CDR2 YFSETQ. The V segment lost 4 bases and the J segment 6 bases; nucleotides outside the gene matches: 6. The CDR3 DNA reads as TGCGCCAGCAGCGCCGGTACAGGGGGCGAGCAGTACTTC. Translation gives CASSAGTGGEQYF.

The rearrangement uses TRBV5-1 and TRBJ2-7; TRBD1 might be the D (6 bases). The CDR3 extends over 15 amino acids. Germline V gives CDR1 SGHRS, CDR2 YFSETQ. V was shortened by 0 bases and J by 5 bases, with 15 bases between the two germline ends. The CDR3 reads CASSLAGTNPNEQYF. Written as DNA, the CDR3 is TGCGCCAGCAGCTTGGCAGGGACAAATCCTAACGAGCAGTACTTC.

The chain combines TRBV7-2 with TRBJ1-2; 8 nucleotides agree with TRBD1. CDR3 length: 15 amino acids. CDR1 is SGHTA, CDR2 FQGNSA, per germline. V lost 0 bases to trimming and J lost 4 bases; unmatched junction nucleotides: 4. CDR3 coding DNA: TGTGCCAGCAGCTTAGCCGGACAGGGCGGCTATGGCTACACCTTC. It translates to CASSLAGQGGYGYTF.

This clone was observed a single time. The chain is built from TRBV11-2 and TRBJ1-6; D gene ambiguous. Deletions cut 3 bases from V and 0 bases from J, with 6 bases between. This CDR3 has 15 amino acids. Germline CDR1 SGHAT, CDR2 FQNNGV. CDR3 in DNA: TGTGCCAGCAGCTTGGAGGGCTCCTATAATTCACCCCTCCACTTT. It specifies CASSLEGSYNSPLHF. The full variable domain, completed using reference TRBV11-2 and TRBJ1-6, is EAGVAQSPRYKIIEKRQSVAFWCNPISGHATLYWYQQILGQGPKLLIQFQNNGVVDDSQLPKDRFSAERLKGVDSTLKIQPAKLEDSAVYLCASSLEGSYNSPLHFGNGTRLTVT.

The CDR3 loop is CASSPQDRADTIYF. DNA for the CDR3: TGTGCCAGCAGTCCCCAGGACAGGGCGGACACCATATATTTT. This chain uses TRBV6-5 with TRBJ1-3, with 8 bases that match TRBD1. The CDR3 is made up of 14 amino acids. The germline V gene has CDR1 MNHEY and CDR2 SVGAGI. Unmatched junction bases numbered 8, after V lost 5 bases and J lost 8 bases.

The rearrangement uses TRBV27 and TRBJ1-2; D is perhaps TRBD1 (5 bases). The CDR3 contains 13 residues. CDR1 is MNHEY and CDR2 is SMNVEV in the germline V gene (reference sequence). V was pared by 0 bases and J by 3 bases, with 5 bases between. The DNA for the CDR3 is TGTGCCAGCAGTTTATCAGGGGACTATGGCTACACCTTC. Translated, it gives CASSLSGDYGYTF.

The CDR3 loop is CASSPPGPQPEAFF. For the CDR3, the DNA is TGTGCCAGCTCACCACCGGGCCCTCAACCTGAAGCTTTCTTT. The chain has TRBV18 and TRBJ1-1; D remains ambiguous. This CDR3 is 14 amino acids long. V dropped 0 bases and J dropped 6 bases, with 11 bases sitting between them. Germline CDR1 is KGHSH and CDR2 is LQKENI.

The chain has TRBV30 and TRBJ2-1, with D tentatively TRBD1 (6 bases). Germline CDR1 GTSNPN, CDR2 SVGIG (reference sequence). CDR3 length equals 13 residues. The germline V and J ends were trimmed by 2 bases and 7 bases, with 12 bases remaining between them. The CDR3 spells CAWSPTGHNEQFF. The CDR3 nucleotides are TGTGCCTGGAGTCCGACAGGACATAATGAGCAGTTCTTC.

CDR3 sequence reads: CASSIRAGGSTGELFF. DNA of the CDR3: TGTGCCAGTAGTATTCGGGCAGGGGGCTCCACCGGGGAGCTGTTTTTT. V usage is TRBV19 and J usage is TRBJ2-2, with 8 bases that match TRBD1. CDR1 LNHDA and CDR2 SQIVND come from the germline V gene (reference sequence). The CDR3 covers 16 residues. V lost 3 bases, J lost 4 bases, and 7 bases stayed unmatched.

The V gene is TRBV5-1, the J gene TRBJ2-5; no reliable D call. The CDR3 sequence is 13 residues long. V shed 1 base and J shed 4 bases, with 8 bases lying between them. CDR1 SGHRS and CDR2 YFSETQ come from the germline V gene. DNA of the CDR3: TGCGCCAGCAGCTTGATGGTCGGAGAGACCCAGTACTTC. Translation gives CASSLMVGETQYF.

V is TRBV4-3 and J is TRBJ2-7; 10 bases are shared with TRBD1. Germline loops: CDR1 LGHNA, CDR2 YSLEER. V gave up 1 base and J gave up 3 bases; unmatched junction bases: 3. The CDR3 loop spans 15 amino acids. The CDR3 is CASSQVTGGYYEQYF. The CDR3 DNA follows: TGCGCCAGCAGCCAAGTGACAGGGGGCTACTACGAGCAGTACTTC.

This chain links TRBV11-2 with TRBJ1-2; TRBD1 matches at 7 bases. This CDR3 spans 13 amino acids. Germline loops: CDR1 SGHAT, CDR2 FQNNGV. J was trimmed by 13 bases and V by 3 bases; bases with no gene match: 11. CDR3 DNA: TGTGCCAGCAGCTTCCCCGGGACAGAAACTTCCACCTTC. This translates into CASSFPGTETSTF.

V usage is TRBV12-3 or TRBV12-4 and J usage is TRBJ1-2; 7 nucleotides match TRBD1. With V trimmed by 5 bases and J by 8 bases, 8 bases remained unmatched. The CDR3 runs 13 residues. The DNA for the CDR3 is TGTGCCAGCAGTCACCATGGGACAGTCGGCTACACCTTC. Its protein product is CASSHHGTVGYTF.